One sample yielded the 9 T cell receptor beta chains listed below, sequenced in a study of early T cells in non-severe SARS-CoV-2 infection. TCRdb independently ran MiXCR on the 5' RACE reads; one entry per CDR3 protein. The table has approximately 74,000 distinct CDR3 sequences, 14% to 15% seen once. The sequenced material came from whole blood. Every receptor here comes from an adult who was a healthcare worker with PCR-confirmed SARS-CoV-2 infection or an uninfected control (not recorded which).

The V gene is TRBV5-1, the J gene TRBJ1-6; D unclear. V was trimmed by 4 bases and J by 5 bases, leaving 4 bases between them. The CDR3 consists of 12 residues. The V gene's germline CDR1 is SGHRS and CDR2 YFSETQ. The CDR3 sequence is CASSLDNSPLHF. DNA for the CDR3: TGCGCCAGCAGCCTCGATAATTCACCCCTCCACTTT.

The rearrangement links TRBV28 to TRBJ1-1; weak D call: TRBD1 (6 bases). Germline V gene sequence: CDR1 MDHEN, CDR2 SYDVKM. The ends were cut back, 3 bases at V and 3 bases at J, with 11 bases in the middle. The CDR3 contains 14 residues. CDR3 bases: TGTGCCAGCAGTTTCGGGGGCCGGGACACTGAAGCTTTCTTT. Translated, it gives CASSFGGRDTEAFF.

The gene calls are TRBV11-2 and TRBJ1-1; no clear D gene. Trimming stripped 0 bases from V and 0 bases from J, with 5 bases between. The CDR3 is made up of 14 amino acids. Germline assignment: CDR1 SGHAT and CDR2 FQNNGV. For the CDR3, the DNA is TGTGCCAGCAGCTTAGACGGAGTGAACACTGAAGCTTTCTTT. Its protein is CASSLDGVNTEAFF.

This sequence joins TRBV5-6 and TRBJ1-5; a possible D gene is TRBD1 (6 bases). The CDR3 has 19 amino acids. V was trimmed by 1 base and J by 0 bases, leaving 20 bases between them. In germline, CDR1 is SGHDT, CDR2 YYEEEE. The CDR3 region has the DNA TGTGCCAGCAGCTTGCGCAGGGGCGCAACTCATTATAGCAATCAGCCCCAGCATTTT. This translates into CASSLRRGATHYSNQPQHF.

The sample holds a few counts of this clonotype. The rearrangement joins TRBV6-5 to TRBJ1-1, with D possibly being TRBD1 (5 bases). Germline loops: CDR1 MNHEY, CDR2 SVGAGI. V was clipped by 4 bases and J by 4 bases, with 10 bases between them. The CDR3 extends over 13 amino acids. The CDR3, as DNA: TGTGCCAGCAGTTCCTCGGGACCCACTGAAGCTTTCTTT. Its translation is CASSSSGPTEAFF.

A few counts support this clonotype. The chain is built from TRBV15 and TRBJ1-1; no reliable D call. Germline V gene lookup returns CDR1 LNHNV and CDR2 YYDKDF (reference sequence). V was pared by 1 base and J by 1 base, with 4 bases between. The CDR3 has 13 amino acids. The CDR3 region has the DNA TGTGCCACCAGCAGAGGACAGAACACTGAAGCTTTCTTT. As protein: CATSRGQNTEAFF.

The chain combines TRBV9 with TRBJ1-1; TRBD1 aligns across 10 bases. CDR3 length: 16 amino acids. Germline loops: CDR1 SGDLS, CDR2 YYNGEE. Trimming took 3 bases from V and 1 from J; bases not matched to a gene: 6. CDR3 residues: CASSGSTGGPNTEAFF. As DNA, the CDR3 is TGTGCCAGCAGCGGCTCGACAGGGGGCCCGAACACTGAAGCTTTCTTT. The whole variable domain, remainder taken from reference TRBV9 and TRBJ1-1, is DSGVTQTPKHLITATGQRVTLRCSPRSGDLSVYWYQQSLDQGLQFLIQYYNGEERAKGNILERFSAQQFPDLHSELNLSSLELGDSALYFCASSGSTGGPNTEAFFGQGTRLTVV.

This clonotype appeared a few times. The chain carries TRBV20-1 and TRBJ1-6; 8 nucleotides line up with TRBD1. There are 15 residues in the CDR3. V lost 2 bases to trimming and J lost 9 bases; unmatched junction nucleotides: 9. Germline CDR1 is DFQATT and CDR2 is SNEGSKA (reference sequence). This chain's CDR3 is CSARSGQEVTSPLHF. The DNA for the CDR3 is TGCAGTGCTAGATCGGGACAGGAGGTCACTTCACCCCTCCACTTT.

This chain joins TRBV2 and TRBJ2-3; D perhaps matches TRBD2 (6 bases). Germline CDR1 reads SNHLY; CDR2 reads FYNNEI. The V end lost 3 bases, the J end lost 8 bases, and 18 bases lay between the germline ends. This CDR3 region has 15 residues. CDR3 DNA sequence: TGTGCCAGCAGTGATAGCGGTCTGCCCGGGGGTACGCAGTATTTT. It encodes CASSDSGLPGGTQYF.